This paragraph reports one T cell receptor (beta chain). Its target is unknown. Trimming removed 6 bases at V and 7 bases at J, with 18 bases between. CDR1 and CDR2 from the germline V gene are MNHEY and SVGAGI. The CDR3 totals 14 residues. This sample was taken from a study of cytomegalovirus exposure and HLA in healthy donors. Study findings and constraints: Later genetic work tied a missense DCLRE1C variant to beta-chain V and J trimming. What TCR beta sequences reportedly achieved was accurate prediction of HLA-A and HLA-B alleles in most subjects.

The study ran its PCR with 60 Vbeta and 13 Jbeta primers. Sequenced by immunoSEQ multiplex PCR; TCRdb stores in-frame clones only, minus some. The sample holds approximately 180,000 clones, roughly 86% seen once. The sample was PBMCs. This sequence originates from a woman between 18 and 29 years old in good health and CMV-seronegative. The V call is TRBV6-5, the J call TRBJ2-5, with D perhaps matching TRBD2 (6 bases). This CDR3 reads CASRDGGLTGTQYF. CDR3 coding DNA: TGTGCCAGCAGAGACGGGGGACTCACGGGGACCCAGTACTTC.